This T cell receptor beta chain was profiled in a study of cytomegalovirus exposure and HLA in healthy donors. Study-level findings and limits: Previous analysis showed most TCR beta V segments were productive about 90% or about 30% of the time.

This clone was detected only once. No antigen is known for it. The length of the CDR3 is 16 residues. PCR used 60 Vbeta primers and 13 Jbeta primers. Only in-frame clones appear in the TCRdb table, and some are missing; sequencing was by immunoSEQ multiplex PCR. The sample lists some 160,000 clones; 77% were seen once. The TCR comes from a woman aged 30 to 39 in good health and CMV-seronegative. The rearrangement uses TRBV21-1 and TRBJ2-1; the table assigns TRBD2, which was not confirmed against the DNA. TRBV21-1 is noted as a pseudogene. Sample: PBMCs. CDR3 protein: CASSKEAGGGGNEQFF. DNA for the CDR3: TGTGCCAGCAGCAAAGAGGCAGGCGGGGGGGGGAATGAGCAGTTCTTC.